The T cell receptor (beta chain) under discussion was sequenced for a study of response to subunit inactivated influenza vaccine. TCRdb re-analysed the RT-PCR reads in MiXCR, keeping a single row per CDR3 protein. There are hundreds of thousands of distinct CDR3 sequences in the sample; about 11% occur only once, and roughly 10% lies in the top ten. The TCR comes from a man aged 50 or older who received an inactivated influenza vaccine. The source material was PBMCs from blood, sampled on the day of vaccination.

CDR3 coding DNA: TGCGCCAGCAGCCTACAACACAGGGGAGCCGGGGCCAACGTCCTGACTTTC. Protein: CASSLQHRGAGANVLTF. The chain carries TRBV4-3 and TRBJ2-6; 7 bases map to TRBD1. V gave up 4 bases and J gave up 4 bases; unmatched junction bases: 10. The CDR3 loop spans 17 amino acids. The germline gives CDR1 LGHNA, CDR2 YSLEER.